This T cell receptor (beta chain) was identified in a study of shared clonotypes between healthy human individuals. A word on this clone: Its cognate antigen is unknown.

Study-wide results and caveats: Naive subsets usually exceeded memory subsets in estimated richness.

Deletions cut 4 bases from V and 0 bases from J, with 10 bases between. The CDR3 has 14 residues. CDR1 and CDR2 from the germline V gene are SQVTM and ANQGSEA. Sequencing was performed with immunoSEQ multiplex PCR; in TCRdb, only in-frame clones are kept and a portion is missing. This sample carries approximately 350,000 clones, approximately 74% of them seen once, and the ten largest clones take 10%. The sequenced sample was memory CD4+ T cells sorted from blood. This sample's subset: CD45RA-negative fraction. This TCR derives from a man aged 30-40 years in good health. The gene calls are TRBV29-1 and TRBJ2-1, with a tentative D call TRBD2 (6 bases). DNA of the CDR3: TGCAGCGTTGTGGTAGCGGACTCCTACAATGAGCAGTTCTTC. Protein: CSVVVADSYNEQFF.